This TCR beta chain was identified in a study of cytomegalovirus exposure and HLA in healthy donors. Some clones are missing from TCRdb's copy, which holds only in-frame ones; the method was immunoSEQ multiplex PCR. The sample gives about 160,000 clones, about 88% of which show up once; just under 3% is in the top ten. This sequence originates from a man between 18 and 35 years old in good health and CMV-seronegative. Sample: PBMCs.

CDR3 in amino acids: CASSVFRDSYYEQYV. CDR3 sequence (DNA): TGTGCCAGCAGTGTTTTCCGGGACTCATACTACGAGCAGTACGTC. V gene TRBV2 combines with J gene TRBJ2-7; TRBD2 might be the D (6 bases). Germline CDR1 reads SNHLY; CDR2 reads FYNNEI. The CDR3 runs to 15 residues. V was shortened by 4 bases and J by 3 bases, with 16 bases between the two germline ends.